One TCR beta chain is described in this entry. This sample includes further DNA sequences coding for the same CDR3. The data derive from a study of shared clonotypes between healthy human individuals. The assay used deep level. Produced via immunoSEQ multiplex PCR; TCRdb's table is partial and in-frame only. The sample has approximately 2.4 million clones; 95% are singletons. This CDR3 contains 16 residues. Germline V lookup: CDR1 SGHRS, CDR2 YFSETQ. V lost 0 bases, J lost 2 bases, and 3 bases stayed unmatched. The TCR was taken from a young man in good health. The sequenced sample consisted of naive CD4+ T cells sorted from blood. Specified subset: CD45RA+ positively selected. The chain combines TRBV5-1 with TRBJ2-2; 8 bases are shared with TRBD1. The CDR3 here is CASSLVGTGNTGELFF. CDR3 coding DNA: TGCGCCAGCAGCTTGGTCGGGACAGGAAACACCGGGGAGCTGTTTTTT. Full variable domain (outside the CDR3, taken from reference TRBV5-1 and TRBJ2-2): KAGVTQTPRYLIKTRGQQVTLSCSPISGHRSVSWYQQTPGQGLQFLFEYFSETQRNKGNFPGRFSGRQFSNSRSEMNVSTLELGDSALYLCASSLVGTGNTGELFFGEGSRLTVL.